Below, 20 T cell receptor beta chains from the same sample are listed, as sequenced in a study of blood T cell repertoires in COVID-19. Only in-frame clones appear in the TCRdb table, and some are missing; sequencing was by immunoSEQ multiplex PCR. The data contain more than 110,000 clones, around nine tenths of them singletons. The source material was peripheral blood. These receptors were obtained from a man in his sixties with active or convalescent COVID-19.

In its sample, this clone was seen a few times. The same CDR3 is also encoded by other DNA sequences in this sample. This chain uses TRBV24-1 with TRBJ2-1, with TRBD2 as a possible D gene (5 bases). V lost 4 bases, J lost 0 bases, and 9 bases lay in between. Germline V CDR1 and CDR2: KGHDR, SFDVKD. The CDR3 is 15 residues long. The CDR3 region has the DNA TGTGCCACCAGTGAAACGGGGAGCTCCTACAATGAGCAGTTCTTC. Translating gives CATSETGSSYNEQFF.

The CDR3 reads CASSSTDSGNTIYF. Written as DNA, the CDR3 is TGTGCCAGCAGTTCGACAGATTCTGGAAACACCATATATTTT. The rearrangement links TRBV28 to TRBJ1-3; D may be TRBD1 (5 bases). This CDR3 is 14 amino acids long. V shed 4 bases and J shed 1 base, with 8 bases lying between them. The germline CDR1 and CDR2 sequences are MDHEN and SYDVKM.

The chain uses TRBV18 and TRBJ1-2; D might be TRBD1 (5 bases). V lost 4 bases to trimming and J lost 1 base, with 7 bases between them. The CDR3 is 13 residues long. CDR1 KGHSH and CDR2 LQKENI come from the germline V gene. CDR3 in DNA: TGTGCCAGCTCACAGGGGAATAACTATGGCTACACCTTC. This gives the protein CASSQGNNYGYTF.

In its sample, this clone was seen a few times. This sequence joins TRBV16 and TRBJ1-1; perhaps TRBD1 as D (5 bases). CDR3 length equals 14 residues. The germline V and J ends were trimmed by 2 bases and 5 bases, with 12 bases remaining between them. Germline CDR1 KGHSY, CDR2 FQNENV. The CDR3 coding sequence is TGTGCCAGCAGCCAAACCGCAGGGTATACTGAAGCTTTCTTT. This translates into CASSQTAGYTEAFF. Full variable domain (rest looked up from reference TRBV16 and TRBJ1-1): GEEVAQTPKHLVRGEGQKAKLYCAPIKGHSYVFWYQQVLKNEFKFLISFQNENVFDETGMPKERFSAKCLPNSPCSLEIQATKLEDSAVYFCASSQTAGYTEAFFGQGTRLTVV.

The chain is built from TRBV9 and TRBJ1-4; no clear D. The CDR3 has 12 residues. The V and J ends lost 5 bases and 8 bases respectively, with 10 bases between them. Germline CDR1 reads SGDLS; CDR2 reads YYNGEE. CDR3 protein: CASSTPGEKLFF. DNA for the CDR3: TGTGCCAGCAGTACCCCGGGGGAAAAACTGTTTTTT.

CDR3 sequence reads: CASRPSSHRGPSGANVLTF. In DNA, the CDR3 is TGTGCAAGTCGCCCATCAAGTCACAGGGGGCCCTCTGGGGCCAACGTCCTGACTTTC. The rearrangement joins TRBV12-2 to TRBJ2-6; the DNA was not compared with TRBD1, the D call given in the table. TRBV12-2 is classified as a pseudogene. The CDR3 has 19 residues.

This chain connects TRBV6-2 or TRBV6-3 to TRBJ1-5, with TRBD1 matching 10 bases. Per the germline V gene, CDR1 is MNHEY and CDR2 is SVGEGT. CDR3 size: 19 residues. V shed 0 bases, J shed 0 bases, and the junction held 8 bases outside the gene matches. Here the CDR3 DNA reads TGTGCCAGCAGTTACTCAACGGGACAGGGGCCCTCTAGCAATCAGCCCCAGCATTTT. This codes for CASSYSTGQGPSSNQPQHF.

This clone has a single count. This chain uses TRBV5-1 with TRBJ1-1; possibly TRBD1 for D (5 bases). Trimming took off 6 bases at V and 2 bases at J, with 20 bases between the two ends. The CDR3 spans 16 residues. Germline lookup yields CDR1 SGHRS and CDR2 YFSETQ. The CDR3 sequence is CASTAFFGGSNTEAFF. The CDR3 coding sequence is TGCGCCAGCACCGCCTTTTTTGGGGGGTCTAACACTGAAGCTTTCTTT. The full variable domain, with the rest looked up from reference TRBV5-1 and TRBJ1-1, is KAGVTQTPRYLIKTRGQQVTLSCSPISGHRSVSWYQQTPGQGLQFLFEYFSETQRNKGNFPGRFSGRQFSNSRSEMNVSTLELGDSALYLCASTAFFGGSNTEAFFGQGTRLTVV.

The J gene is TRBJ1-1, the V gene TRBV28, with 7 bases identical to TRBD1. The trim removed 5 bases at V and 4 bases at J, leaving 10 bases unmatched. Germline V lookup: CDR1 MDHEN, CDR2 SYDVKM. CDR3 length: 15 residues. This chain's CDR3 is CASSQSGAGGTEAFF. CDR3 DNA: TGTGCCAGCAGTCAGTCCGGCGCAGGGGGCACTGAAGCTTTCTTT.

Only one count was recorded for this clone. J is TRBJ2-3 and V is TRBV5-6; no reliable D call. Deletions cut 2 bases from V and 4 bases from J, with 11 bases between. CDR1 and CDR2 (germline): SGHDT, YYEEEE. The CDR3 contains 14 residues. The CDR3 DNA reads as TGTGCCAGCAGCTTAGGTGGAGAATCAGATACGCAGTATTTT. Protein sequence: CASSLGGESDTQYF.

This sequence joins TRBV29-1 and TRBJ2-1, with 7 bases matching TRBD1. The V segment lost 7 bases and the J segment 0 bases; nucleotides outside the gene matches: 6. The CDR3 length is 14 residues. The germline V gene has CDR1 SQVTM and CDR2 ANQGSEA. The CDR3 loop reads CSAQQGSSYNEQFF. Here the CDR3 DNA reads TGCAGCGCTCAACAGGGGAGCTCCTACAATGAGCAGTTCTTC.

The V and J genes are TRBV7-9 and TRBJ2-1; 8 bases agree with TRBD2. Germline-derived CDR1 and CDR2 are SEHNR and FQNEAQ (reference sequence). V shed 5 bases, J shed 8 bases, and the junction held 17 bases outside the gene matches. The CDR3 extends over 17 amino acids. CDR3 in DNA: TGTGCCAGCAGCACCAACCTGAAGAGCGGGAGTCGGGATGAGCAGTTCTTC. It encodes CASSTNLKSGSRDEQFF. Variable domain in full (rest from reference TRBV7-9 and TRBJ2-1): DTGVSQNPRHKITKRGQNVTFRCDPISEHNRLYWYRQTLGQGPEFLTYFQNEAQLEKSRLLSDRFSAERPKGSFSTLEIQRTEQGDSAMYLCASSTNLKSGSRDEQFFGPGTRLTVL.

This clone has only one observation. This chain joins TRBV27 and TRBJ1-5; D remains ambiguous. The germline V gene encodes CDR1 MNHEY and CDR2 SMNVEV (reference sequence). The CDR3 sequence is 14 residues long. Trimming took off 4 bases at V and 0 bases at J, with 7 bases between the two ends. CDR3 residues: CASSSRYSNQPQHF. The CDR3 DNA follows: TGTGCCAGCAGTTCGAGGTATAGCAATCAGCCCCAGCATTTT.

V usage is TRBV18 and J usage is TRBJ2-7, with 9 bases aligning to TRBD1. The V and J ends lost 3 bases and 2 bases, in that order; junction bases with no gene match: 5. This CDR3 contains 15 residues. Germline loops: CDR1 KGHSH, CDR2 LQKENI. The CDR3 bases are TGTGCCAGCTCACCCGAGGGGGACAGGGCCTACGAGCAGTACTTC. Translating it yields CASSPEGDRAYEQYF.

The CDR3 loop is CASSIESSYNSPLHF. CDR3 nucleotides: TGTGCCAGCAGCATAGAGAGCTCCTATAATTCACCCCTCCACTTT. The chain is built from TRBV2 and TRBJ1-6, with D hard to call. This CDR3 is 15 amino acids long. Trimming removed 6 bases at V and 0 bases at J, with 9 bases between. Germline CDR1 is SNHLY and CDR2 is FYNNEI.

The genes are TRBV14 and TRBJ2-7, with TRBD1 identical over 11 bases. The germline V gene has CDR1 SGHDN and CDR2 FVKESK. There are 16 residues in the CDR3. Trimming took 1 base from V and 6 from J; bases not matched to a gene: 8. CDR3 in amino acids: CASSQATGQGVGEQYF. The CDR3 region has the DNA TGTGCCAGCAGCCAAGCCACGGGACAGGGGGTCGGCGAGCAGTACTTC.

The genes are TRBV6-6 and TRBJ1-4; TRBD1 matches 7 bases. Per germline, CDR1 MNHNY and CDR2 SVGAGI (reference sequence). V lost 6 bases and J lost 3; bases outside the gene matches: 7. The CDR3 totals 15 residues. The CDR3: CASRLDRSPNEKLFF. The CDR3 bases are TGTGCCAGCAGATTGGACAGGAGTCCTAATGAAAAACTGTTTTTT.

J is TRBJ2-3 and V is TRBV28, with TRBD2 identical over 8 bases. Germline loops: CDR1 MDHEN, CDR2 SYDVKM. Trimming removed 6 bases from V and 3 bases from J; junction bases left unmatched: 8. CDR3 length equals 15 residues. This chain's CDR3 is CASSALTGGTDTQYF. CDR3 coding DNA: TGTGCCAGCAGCGCCTTGACGGGGGGGACAGATACGCAGTATTTT.

V is TRBV18 and J is TRBJ2-1; D is possibly TRBD1 (5 bases). Germline CDR1 KGHSH, CDR2 LQKENI. There are 16 residues in the CDR3. Trimming took 0 bases from V and 6 from J, leaving 15 bases between them. The CDR3 bases are TGTGCCAGCTCACCACCAGGAGACAGCCACATCAATGAGCAGTTCTTC. As protein: CASSPPGDSHINEQFF.

This sequence joins TRBV27 and TRBJ2-2, with TRBD2 matching 13 bases. The germline V gene has CDR1 MNHEY and CDR2 SMNVEV (reference sequence). Trimming at V came to 1 base and at J to 6 bases, leaving 5 bases not matched to a gene. CDR3 size: 17 residues. The CDR3 region is CASSLWGLAGSSGELFF. In DNA form, the CDR3 reads TGTGCCAGCAGTTTATGGGGACTAGCGGGATCTTCCGGGGAGCTGTTTTTT.